This passage covers 2 T cell receptor beta chains from one sample sequenced in a study of blood T cell repertoires in COVID-19. Method: immunoSEQ multiplex PCR; TCRdb's copy keeps in-frame clones and lacks some. The table shows fewer than 300,000 clones, with roughly 85% occurring only once. Sequencing was carried out using peripheral blood. All receptors come from a man aged 50 to 59 with active or convalescent COVID-19.

This chain uses TRBV2 with TRBJ1-5; the D is unclear. Germline lookup yields CDR1 SNHLY and CDR2 FYNNEI. V dropped 1 base and J dropped 7 bases, with 8 bases sitting between them. The CDR3 sequence is 13 residues long. The CDR3 region has the DNA TGTGCCAGCAGTGAAGACAGCACCCAGCCCCAGCATTTT. It translates to CASSEDSTQPQHF.

V and J are TRBV18 and TRBJ2-1; 9 bases line up with TRBD1. Germline V lookup: CDR1 KGHSH, CDR2 LQKENI. Trimming at V came to 4 bases and at J to 3 bases, leaving 4 bases not matched to a gene. The CDR3 sequence is 15 residues long. The CDR3 here is CASSQGQGLYNEQFF. CDR3 sequence (DNA): TGTGCCAGCTCACAGGGACAGGGTCTCTACAATGAGCAGTTCTTC. Filled out from reference TRBV18 and TRBJ2-1, the complete variable domain reads NAGVMQNPRHLVRRRGQEARLRCSPMKGHSHVYWYRQLPEEGLKFMVYLQKENIIDESGMPKERFSAEFPKEGPSILRIQQVVRGDSAAYFCASSQGQGLYNEQFFGPGTRLTVL.